The clone carrying this T cell receptor (beta chain) was recorded only once. Antigen unknown. This sample is part of a study of breast tumors, draining lymph nodes, adjacent tissues. Study-level points and caveats: Tumor repertoires ranked between lymph nodes and nontumor tissue in diversity, with V and J gene preferences. Compared with basal-like, luminal-like tumors shared significantly more repertoire with nontumor tissue.

TCRdb reprocessed the multiplex PCR reads with MiXCR, giving one entry per CDR3 protein. The table shows 66,000 or so distinct CDR3 sequences, with roughly 44% occurring only once. V gave up 6 bases and J gave up 4 bases; unmatched junction bases: 12. This CDR3 has 16 amino acids. Germline lookup yields CDR1 SGHVS and CDR2 FNYEAQ. The rearrangement links TRBV7-6 to TRBJ2-3; TRBD2 aligns across 8 bases. Specimen: breast tumor tissue. The sequence came from a female donor with breast cancer. Some clones in this sample may be carry-over from other donors' samples. CDR3 DNA: TGTGCCAGCAGTTCCTACACCGGGGGGGGGCCAGATACGCAGTATTTT. This codes for CASSSYTGGGPDTQYF.